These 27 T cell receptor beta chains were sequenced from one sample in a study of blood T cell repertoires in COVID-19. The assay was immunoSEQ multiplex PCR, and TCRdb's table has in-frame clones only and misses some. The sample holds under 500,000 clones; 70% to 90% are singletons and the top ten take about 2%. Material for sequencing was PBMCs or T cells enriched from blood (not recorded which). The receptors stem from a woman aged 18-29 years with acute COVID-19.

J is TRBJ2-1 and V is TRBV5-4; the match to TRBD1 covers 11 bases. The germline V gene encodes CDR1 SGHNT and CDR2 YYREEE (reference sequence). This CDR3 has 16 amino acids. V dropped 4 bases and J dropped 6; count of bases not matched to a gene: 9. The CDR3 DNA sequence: TGTGCCAGCAGCCCTCGGGACAGGGGGACCGGCAATGAGCAGTTCTTC. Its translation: CASSPRDRGTGNEQFF.

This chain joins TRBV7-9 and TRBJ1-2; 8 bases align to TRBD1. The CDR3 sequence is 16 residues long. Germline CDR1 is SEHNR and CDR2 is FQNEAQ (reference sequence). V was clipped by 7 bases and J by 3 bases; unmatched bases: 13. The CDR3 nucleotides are TGTGCCAGCACCAGGACAGGGCGGGCCACTGACTATGGCTACACCTTC. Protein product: CASTRTGRATDYGYTF. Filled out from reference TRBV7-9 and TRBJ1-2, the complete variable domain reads DTGVSQNPRHKITKRGQNVTFRCDPISEHNRLYWYRQTLGQGPEFLTYFQNEAQLEKSRLLSDRFSAERPKGSFSTLEIQRTEQGDSAMYLCASTRTGRATDYGYTFGSGTRLTVV.

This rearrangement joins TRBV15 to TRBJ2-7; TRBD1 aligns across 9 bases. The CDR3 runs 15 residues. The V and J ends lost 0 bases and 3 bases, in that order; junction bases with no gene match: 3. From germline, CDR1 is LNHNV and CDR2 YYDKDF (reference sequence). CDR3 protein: CATSRDRGQGYEQYF. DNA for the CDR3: TGTGCCACCAGCAGAGATCGGGGACAGGGCTACGAGCAGTACTTC.

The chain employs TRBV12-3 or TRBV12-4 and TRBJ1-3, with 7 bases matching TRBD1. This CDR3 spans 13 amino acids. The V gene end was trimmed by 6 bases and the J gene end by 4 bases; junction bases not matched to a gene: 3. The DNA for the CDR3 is TGTGCCAGCAGGGAGGGGGCGGGAAACACCATATATTTT. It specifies CASREGAGNTIYF.

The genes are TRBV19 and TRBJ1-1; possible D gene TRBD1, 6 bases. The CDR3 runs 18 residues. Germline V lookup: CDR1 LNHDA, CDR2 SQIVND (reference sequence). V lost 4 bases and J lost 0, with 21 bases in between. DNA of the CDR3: TGTGCCAGTAGTACCTCCCTGGACAGATCCAACATGAACACTGAAGCTTTCTTT. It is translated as CASSTSLDRSNMNTEAFF.

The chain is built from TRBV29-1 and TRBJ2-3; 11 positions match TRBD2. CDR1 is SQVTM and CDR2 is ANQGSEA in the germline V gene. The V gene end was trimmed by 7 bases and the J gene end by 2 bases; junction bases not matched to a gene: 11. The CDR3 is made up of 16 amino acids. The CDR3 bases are TGCAGCGCCGAAAGATTAGCGGGGGGGTACACAGATACGCAGTATTTT. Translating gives CSAERLAGGYTDTQYF.

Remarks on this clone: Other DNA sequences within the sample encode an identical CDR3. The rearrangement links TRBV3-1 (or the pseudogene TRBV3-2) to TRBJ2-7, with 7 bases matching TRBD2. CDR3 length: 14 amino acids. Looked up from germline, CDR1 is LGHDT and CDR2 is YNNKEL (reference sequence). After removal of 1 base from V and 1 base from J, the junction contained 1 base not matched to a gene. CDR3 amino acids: CASSQAGGSYEQYF. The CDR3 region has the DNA TGTGCCAGCAGCCAAGCGGGAGGTTCCTACGAGCAGTACTTC.

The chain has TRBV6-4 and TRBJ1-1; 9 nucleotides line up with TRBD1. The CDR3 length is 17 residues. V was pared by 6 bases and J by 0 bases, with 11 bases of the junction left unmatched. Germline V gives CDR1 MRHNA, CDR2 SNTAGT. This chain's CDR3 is CASRYPGTGLLNTEAFF. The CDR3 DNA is TGTGCCAGCAGATACCCCGGGACAGGGTTATTGAACACTGAAGCTTTCTTT.

CDR3 coding DNA: TGTGCCAGCAGCTTGGGCGGGGGGGAGCAGTACTTC. Translating gives CASSLGGGEQYF. J is TRBJ2-7 and V is TRBV5-8; TRBD2 aligns across 8 bases. CDR1 and CDR2 (germline): SGHTS, YDEGEE. J was trimmed by 7 bases and V by 0 bases; bases with no gene match: 0. The CDR3 totals 12 residues.

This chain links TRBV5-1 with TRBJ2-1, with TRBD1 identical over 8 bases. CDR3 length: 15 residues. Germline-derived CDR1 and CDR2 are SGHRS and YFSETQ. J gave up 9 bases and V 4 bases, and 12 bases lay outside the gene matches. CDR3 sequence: CASSPIGQGGIEQFF. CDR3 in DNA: TGCGCCAGCAGCCCAATCGGACAGGGAGGAATTGAGCAGTTCTTC.

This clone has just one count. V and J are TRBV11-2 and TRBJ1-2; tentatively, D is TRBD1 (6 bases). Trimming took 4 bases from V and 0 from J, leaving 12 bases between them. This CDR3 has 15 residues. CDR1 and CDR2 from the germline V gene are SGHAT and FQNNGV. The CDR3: CASSYTGRANYGYTF. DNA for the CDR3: TGTGCCAGCAGCTATACAGGGCGGGCTAACTATGGCTACACCTTC.

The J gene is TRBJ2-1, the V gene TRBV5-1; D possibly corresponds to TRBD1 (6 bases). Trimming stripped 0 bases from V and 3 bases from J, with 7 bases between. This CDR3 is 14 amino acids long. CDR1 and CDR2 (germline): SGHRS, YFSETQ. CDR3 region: CASSLETGYNEQFF. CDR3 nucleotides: TGCGCCAGCAGCTTGGAGACAGGCTACAATGAGCAGTTCTTC.

The CDR3 loop is CASSLDLGTGNTIYF. DNA for the CDR3: TGTGCCAGCAGCTTGGACTTGGGTACGGGAAACACCATATATTTT. The V call is TRBV7-9, the J call TRBJ1-3; D is unclear. The germline gives CDR1 SEHNR, CDR2 FQNEAQ (reference sequence). Trimming pared 3 bases from V and 4 bases from J, leaving 13 bases between. CDR3 length: 15 residues.

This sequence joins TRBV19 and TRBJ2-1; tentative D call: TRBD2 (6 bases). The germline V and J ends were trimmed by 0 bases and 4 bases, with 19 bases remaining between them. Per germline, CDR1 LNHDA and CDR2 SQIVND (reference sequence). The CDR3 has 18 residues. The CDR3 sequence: CASSIDPLAGPKYNEQFF. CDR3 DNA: TGTGCCAGTAGTATAGATCCCCTTGCGGGGCCTAAGTACAATGAGCAGTTCTTC.

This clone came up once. The CDR3 loop is CASSPGGIYDGELFF. In DNA form, the CDR3 reads TGTGCCAGTAGCCCCGGCGGGATTTATGACGGGGAGCTGTTTTTT. This chain connects TRBV19 to TRBJ2-2, with D possibly being TRBD2 (6 bases). The CDR3 totals 15 residues. Germline lookup yields CDR1 LNHDA and CDR2 SQIVND (reference sequence). Trimming stripped 6 bases from V and 7 bases from J, with 18 bases between.

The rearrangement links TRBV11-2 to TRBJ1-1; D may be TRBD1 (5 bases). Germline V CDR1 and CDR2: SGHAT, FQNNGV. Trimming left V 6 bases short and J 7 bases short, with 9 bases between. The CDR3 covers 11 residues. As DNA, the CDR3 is TGTGCCAGCAGAGGCAGGGTTGAAGCTTTCTTT. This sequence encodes CASRGRVEAFF.

CDR3 amino acids: CATSDPQDSYTF. The CDR3 bases are TGTGCCACCAGTGATCCCCAGGATTCCTACACCTTC. The chain couples TRBV24-1 to TRBJ1-2, with D hard to call. The CDR3 is made up of 12 amino acids. Trimming took 3 bases from V and 10 from J, leaving 11 bases between them. The germline gives CDR1 KGHDR, CDR2 SFDVKD.

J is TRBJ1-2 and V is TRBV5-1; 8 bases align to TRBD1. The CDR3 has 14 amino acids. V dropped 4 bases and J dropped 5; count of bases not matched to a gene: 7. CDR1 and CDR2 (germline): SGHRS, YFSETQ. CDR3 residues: CASSGGQGIYGYTF. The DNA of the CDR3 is TGCGCCAGCAGCGGAGGACAGGGCATTTATGGCTACACCTTC.

The CDR3 DNA reads as TGTGCCAGCACACCGGGACAGGGCGAACAGCCCCAGCATTTT. Amino acids: CASTPGQGEQPQHF. The chain employs TRBV7-9 and TRBJ1-5; 9 nucleotides agree with TRBD1. Looked up from germline, CDR1 is SEHNR and CDR2 is FQNEAQ (reference sequence). This CDR3 comprises 14 residues. V lost 7 bases and J lost 7; bases outside the gene matches: 8.

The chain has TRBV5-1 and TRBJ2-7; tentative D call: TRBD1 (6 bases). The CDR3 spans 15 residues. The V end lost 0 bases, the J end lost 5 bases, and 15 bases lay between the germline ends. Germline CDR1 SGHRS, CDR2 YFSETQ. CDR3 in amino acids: CASSLALGARDEQYF. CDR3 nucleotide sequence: TGCGCCAGCAGCTTGGCCTTGGGGGCGAGGGACGAGCAGTACTTC.

The CDR3 DNA reads as TGTGCCAGCAGTGTACACACCTCCTCTGGAAACACCATATATTTT. Protein product: CASSVHTSSGNTIYF. V gene TRBV2 combines with J gene TRBJ1-3; D ambiguous. The CDR3 loop spans 15 amino acids. The V and J ends lost 4 bases and 0 bases respectively, with 10 bases between them. From germline, CDR1 is SNHLY and CDR2 FYNNEI.

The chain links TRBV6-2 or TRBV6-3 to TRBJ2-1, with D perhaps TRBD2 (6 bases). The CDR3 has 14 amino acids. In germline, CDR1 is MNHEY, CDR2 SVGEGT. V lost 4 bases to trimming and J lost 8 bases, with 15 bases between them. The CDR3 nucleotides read TGTGCCAGCAGTTCAAGAGGGAGGCCGTATGAGCAGTTCTTC. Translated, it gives CASSSRGRPYEQFF.

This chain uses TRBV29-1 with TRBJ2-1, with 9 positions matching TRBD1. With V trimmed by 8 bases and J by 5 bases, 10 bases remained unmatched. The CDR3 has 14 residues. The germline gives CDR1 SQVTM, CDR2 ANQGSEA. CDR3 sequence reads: CSTPGTGTHNEQFF. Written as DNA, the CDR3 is TGCAGCACGCCCGGGACAGGGACCCACAATGAGCAGTTCTTC.

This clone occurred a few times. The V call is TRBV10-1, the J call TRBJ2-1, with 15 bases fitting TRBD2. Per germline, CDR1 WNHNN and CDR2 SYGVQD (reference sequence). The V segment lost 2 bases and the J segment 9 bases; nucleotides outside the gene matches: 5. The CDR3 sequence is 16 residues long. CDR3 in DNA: TGCGCCAGCAGTGAGCGGACTAGCGGGAGGGCCCCTGAGCAGTTCTTC. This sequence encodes CASSERTSGRAPEQFF.

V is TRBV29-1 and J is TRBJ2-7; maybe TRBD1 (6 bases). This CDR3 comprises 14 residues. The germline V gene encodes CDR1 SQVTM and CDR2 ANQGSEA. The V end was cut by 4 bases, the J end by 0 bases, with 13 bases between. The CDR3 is CSVGGQSVSYEQYF. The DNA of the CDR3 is TGCAGCGTTGGGGGGCAGTCAGTCTCCTACGAGCAGTACTTC.

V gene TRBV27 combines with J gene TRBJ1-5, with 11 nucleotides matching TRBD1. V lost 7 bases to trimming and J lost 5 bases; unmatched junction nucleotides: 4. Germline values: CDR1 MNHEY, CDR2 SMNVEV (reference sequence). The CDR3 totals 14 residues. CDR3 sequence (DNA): TGTGCCAGCACAAGGACAGGGGGCGATCAGCCCCAGCATTTT. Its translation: CASTRTGGDQPQHF.

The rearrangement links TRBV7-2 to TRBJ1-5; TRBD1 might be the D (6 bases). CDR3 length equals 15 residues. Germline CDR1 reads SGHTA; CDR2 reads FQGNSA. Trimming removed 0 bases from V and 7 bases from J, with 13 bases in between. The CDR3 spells CASSLATGGQQPQHF. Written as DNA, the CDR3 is TGTGCCAGCAGCTTAGCGACAGGAGGACAACAGCCCCAGCATTTT.